The 7 T cell receptor beta chains below were found in one sample sequenced in a study of memory CD4+ T cells and cytomegalovirus serostatus (dated by TCRdb to between 2018 and 2020). A FACSAria II was used to sort memory CD4+ T cells, defined as single viable CD3+CD4+CD8-CD45RO+ cells. The library was prepared using the immunoSEQ multiplex PCR assay. TCRdb limited this immuneACCESS table to in-frame rearrangements with V and J called. A share of clones is missing; checked studies link under half to unresolved V genes, and the rest is unexplained. This sample comprises 46,000 or so clones, around 77% of them detected only once. The ten largest clones take up about 0.6% of the sample. Sequenced: memory CD4+ T cells from blood. These receptors were obtained from an adult in good health and CMV-seronegative.

This clone has just a few counts. The rearrangement links TRBV18 to TRBJ1-2; 8 bases align to TRBD1. Germline values: CDR1 KGHSH, CDR2 LQKENI. There are 14 residues in the CDR3. J was trimmed by 8 bases and V by 5 bases; bases with no gene match: 10. CDR3 coding DNA: TGTGCCAGCTCAACGGGACAGGTGGGTCCCGGCTACACCTTC. It encodes CASSTGQVGPGYTF.

J is TRBJ2-4 and V is TRBV7-9, with 10 bases identical to TRBD1. The CDR3 is 16 residues long. Germline CDR1 reads SEHNR; CDR2 reads FQNEAQ (reference sequence). V shed 1 base, J shed 0 bases, and the junction held 0 bases outside the gene matches. Here the CDR3 reads CASSLGDRGAKNIQYF. As DNA, the CDR3 is TGTGCCAGCAGCTTAGGGGACAGGGGAGCCAAAAACATTCAGTACTTC.

The chain recombines TRBV19 with TRBJ2-5; 11 nucleotides align to TRBD1. This CDR3 region has 15 residues. In germline, CDR1 is LNHDA, CDR2 SQIVND (reference sequence). V was pared by 4 bases and J by 4 bases, with 5 bases of the junction left unmatched. DNA of the CDR3: TGTGCCAGTAGTACCGGGACAGGGGGGGGAGAGACCCAGTACTTC. It translates to CASSTGTGGGETQYF.

Notes on this clone: A read error may account for a junction end that differs from germline. The V and J genes are TRBV2 and TRBJ2-7; 9 positions match TRBD2. This CDR3 contains 14 residues. Germline CDR1 is SNHLY and CDR2 is FYNNEI. CDR3 loop: CASLRAGGTYAQYF. DNA for the CDR3: TGTGCCAGCCTAAGGGCGGGGGGGACCTACGCGCAGTACTTC. The full variable domain, in which reference TRBV2 and TRBJ2-7 provide the parts outside the CDR3, is EPEVTQTPSHQVTQMGQEVILRCVPISNHLYFYWYRQILGQKVEFLVSFYNNEISEKSEIFDDQFSVERPDGSNFTLKIRSTKLEDSAMYFCASLRAGGTYAQYFGPGTRLTVT.

CDR3 sequence: CAWSLGGGAAETQYF. The CDR3 DNA sequence: TGTGCCTGGAGTTTAGGCGGGGGGGCCGCAGAGACCCAGTACTTC. The chain links TRBV30 to TRBJ2-5; 9 nucleotides agree with TRBD2. The CDR3 extends over 15 amino acids. After removal of 2 bases from V and 4 bases from J, the junction contained 8 bases not matched to a gene. Germline-derived CDR1 and CDR2 are GTSNPN and SVGIG (reference sequence).

The chain joins TRBV7-2 to TRBJ1-5; no firm D call. CDR1 and CDR2 from the germline V gene are SGHTA and FQGNSA. This CDR3 is built from 16 residues. V lost 3 bases and J 4 bases, leaving 16 bases between the germline ends. The CDR3 region is CASSFSLRGRNQPQHF. CDR3 nucleotides: TGTGCCAGCAGCTTCAGTCTGAGAGGAAGAAATCAGCCCCAGCATTTT. Together with reference TRBV7-2 and TRBJ1-5, the CDR3 gives the full variable domain: GAGVSQSPSNKVTEKGKDVELRCDPISGHTALYWYRQSLGQGLEFLIYFQGNSAPDKSGLPSDRFSAERTGGSVSTLTIQRTQQEDSAVYLCASSFSLRGRNQPQHFGDGTRLSIL.

V is TRBV6-1 and J is TRBJ1-1; 7 bases line up with TRBD1. The V gene's germline CDR1 is MNHNS and CDR2 SASEGT. V lost 4 bases and J lost 4; bases outside the gene matches: 9. This CDR3 contains 15 residues. DNA for the CDR3: TGTGCCAGCAGTGCTACAGGGGCGCGTGGCACTGAAGCTTTCTTT. It translates to CASSATGARGTEAFF.